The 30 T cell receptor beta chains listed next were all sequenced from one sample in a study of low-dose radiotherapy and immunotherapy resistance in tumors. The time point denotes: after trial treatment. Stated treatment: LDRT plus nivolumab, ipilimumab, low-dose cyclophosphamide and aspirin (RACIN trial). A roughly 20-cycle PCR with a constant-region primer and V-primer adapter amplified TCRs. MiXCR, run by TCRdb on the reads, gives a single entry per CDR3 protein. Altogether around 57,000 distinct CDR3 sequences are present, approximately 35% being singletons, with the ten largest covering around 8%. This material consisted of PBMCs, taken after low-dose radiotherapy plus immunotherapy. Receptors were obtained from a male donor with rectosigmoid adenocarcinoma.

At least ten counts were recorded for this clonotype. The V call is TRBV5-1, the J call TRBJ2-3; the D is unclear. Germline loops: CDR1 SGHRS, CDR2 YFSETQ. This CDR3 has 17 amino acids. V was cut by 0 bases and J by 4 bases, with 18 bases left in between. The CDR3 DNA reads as TGCGCCAGCAGCTTGGTGTTGAACACCTATTCAGCAGATACGCAGTATTTT. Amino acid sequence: CASSLVLNTYSADTQYF.

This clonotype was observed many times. The CDR3 sequence is CASSYSLARRLTDTQYF. In DNA, the CDR3 is TGTGCCAGCAGTTACAGTCTAGCGCGCAGACTCACAGATACGCAGTATTTT. The chain employs TRBV6-2 or TRBV6-3 and TRBJ2-3, with D perhaps TRBD2 (6 bases). This CDR3 contains 17 residues. From germline, CDR1 is MNHEY and CDR2 SVGEGT. Trimming cost V 2 bases and J 2 bases, with 17 bases left between them.

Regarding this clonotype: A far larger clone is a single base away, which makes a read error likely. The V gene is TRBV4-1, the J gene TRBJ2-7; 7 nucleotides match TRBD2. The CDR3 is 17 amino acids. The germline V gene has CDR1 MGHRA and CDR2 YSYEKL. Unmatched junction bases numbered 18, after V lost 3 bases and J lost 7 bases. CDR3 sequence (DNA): TGCGCCAGCAGCCACCAGAGGGCTAGCGGCTACACGAATGAGCAGTACTTC. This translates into CASSHQRASGYTNEQYF.

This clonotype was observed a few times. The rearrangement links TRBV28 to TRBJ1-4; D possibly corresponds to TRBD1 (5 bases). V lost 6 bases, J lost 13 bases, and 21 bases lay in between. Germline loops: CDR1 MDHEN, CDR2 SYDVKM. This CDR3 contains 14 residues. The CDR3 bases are TGTGCCAGCAGCCCGAATGTAGGACACCCGCCACTGTTTTTT. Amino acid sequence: CASSPNVGHPPLFF.

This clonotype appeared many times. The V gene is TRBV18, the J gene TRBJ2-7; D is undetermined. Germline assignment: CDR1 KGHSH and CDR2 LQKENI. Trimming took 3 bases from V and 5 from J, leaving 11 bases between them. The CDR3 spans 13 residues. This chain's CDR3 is CASSPGEKDEQYF. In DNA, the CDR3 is TGTGCCAGCTCACCCGGCGAGAAGGACGAGCAGTACTTC.

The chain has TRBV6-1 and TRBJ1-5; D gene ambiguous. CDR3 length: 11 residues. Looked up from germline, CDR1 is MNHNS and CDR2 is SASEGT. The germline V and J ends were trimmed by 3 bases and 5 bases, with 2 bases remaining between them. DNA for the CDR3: TGTGCCAGCAGTGATGATCAGCCCCAGCATTTT. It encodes CASSDDQPQHF.

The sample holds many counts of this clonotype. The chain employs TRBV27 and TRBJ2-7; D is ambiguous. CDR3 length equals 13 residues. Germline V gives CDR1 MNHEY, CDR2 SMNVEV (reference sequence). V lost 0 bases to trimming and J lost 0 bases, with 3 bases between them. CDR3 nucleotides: TGTGCCAGCAGTTTATCCCCCTCCTACGAGCAGTACTTC. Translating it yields CASSLSPSYEQYF.

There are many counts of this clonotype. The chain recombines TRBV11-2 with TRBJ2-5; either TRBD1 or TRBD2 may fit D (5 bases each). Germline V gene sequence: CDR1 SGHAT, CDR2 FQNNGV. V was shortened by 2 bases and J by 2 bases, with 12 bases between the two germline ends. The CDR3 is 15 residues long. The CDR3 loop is CASSLQGAIQETQYF. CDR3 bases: TGTGCCAGCAGCTTACAGGGAGCAATTCAAGAGACCCAGTACTTC.

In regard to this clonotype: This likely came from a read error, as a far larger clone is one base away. The CDR3 DNA is TGTGCCAGCAGTCGGCGGGACCTTATTAATTCACCCCTCCACTTT. This gives the protein CASSRRDLINSPLHF. This rearrangement joins TRBV6-1 to TRBJ1-6; the D gene is possibly TRBD1 (5 bases). Germline-derived CDR1 and CDR2 are MNHNS and SASEGT. The V end lost 5 bases, the J end lost 6 bases, and 14 bases lay between the germline ends. The CDR3 has 15 amino acids.

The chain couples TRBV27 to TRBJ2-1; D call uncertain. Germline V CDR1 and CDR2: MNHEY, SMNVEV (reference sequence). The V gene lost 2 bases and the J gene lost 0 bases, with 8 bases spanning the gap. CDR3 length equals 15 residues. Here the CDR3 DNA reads TGTGCCAGCAGTTTAGTCCCGAGCTCCTACAATGAGCAGTTCTTC. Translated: CASSLVPSSYNEQFF.

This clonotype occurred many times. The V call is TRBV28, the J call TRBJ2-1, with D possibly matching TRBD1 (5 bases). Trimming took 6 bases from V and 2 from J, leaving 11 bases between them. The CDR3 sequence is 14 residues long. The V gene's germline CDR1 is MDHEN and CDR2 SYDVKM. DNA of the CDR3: TGTGCCAGCAGCCAGACAGTAGCCTACAATGAGCAGTTCTTC. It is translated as CASSQTVAYNEQFF.

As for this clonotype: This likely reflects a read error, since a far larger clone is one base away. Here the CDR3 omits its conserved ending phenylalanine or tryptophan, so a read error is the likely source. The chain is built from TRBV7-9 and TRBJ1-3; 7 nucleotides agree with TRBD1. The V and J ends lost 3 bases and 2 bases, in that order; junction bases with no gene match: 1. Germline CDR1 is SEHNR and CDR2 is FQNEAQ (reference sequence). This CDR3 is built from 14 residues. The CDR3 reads CASSFGTAGNTIYL. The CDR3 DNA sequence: TGTGCCAGCAGCTTCGGGACAGCTGGAAACACCATATATCTT.

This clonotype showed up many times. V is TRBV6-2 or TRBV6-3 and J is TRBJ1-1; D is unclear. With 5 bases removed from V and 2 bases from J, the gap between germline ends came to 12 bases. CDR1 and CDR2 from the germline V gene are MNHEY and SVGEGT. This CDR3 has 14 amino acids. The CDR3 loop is CASSASPGNTEAFF. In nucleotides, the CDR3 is TGTGCCAGCAGTGCATCGCCGGGCAACACTGAAGCTTTCTTT.

The CDR3 region has the DNA TGTGCCAGCAGGGGGAGCTTCAGGGGCAATGAGCAGTTCTTC. Its translation: CASRGSFRGNEQFF. The chain has TRBV2 and TRBJ2-1; the D gene is possibly TRBD1 (6 bases). Germline CDR1 SNHLY, CDR2 FYNNEI. The CDR3 has 14 amino acids. The ends were cut back, 6 bases at V and 6 bases at J, with 15 bases in the middle.

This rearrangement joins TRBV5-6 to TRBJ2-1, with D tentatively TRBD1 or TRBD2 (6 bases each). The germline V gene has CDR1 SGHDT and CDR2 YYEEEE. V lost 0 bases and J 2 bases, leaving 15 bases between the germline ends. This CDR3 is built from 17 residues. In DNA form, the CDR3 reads TGTGCCAGCAGCTTGGCTGGTGGGGGGCCACCCTACAATGAGCAGTTCTTC. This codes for CASSLAGGGPPYNEQFF.

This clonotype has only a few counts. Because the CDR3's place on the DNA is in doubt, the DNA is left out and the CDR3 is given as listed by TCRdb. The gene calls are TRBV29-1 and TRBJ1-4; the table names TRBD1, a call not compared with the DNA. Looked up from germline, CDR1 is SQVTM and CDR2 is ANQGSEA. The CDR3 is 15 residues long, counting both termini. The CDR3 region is CSVGDRALNEKLFFF.

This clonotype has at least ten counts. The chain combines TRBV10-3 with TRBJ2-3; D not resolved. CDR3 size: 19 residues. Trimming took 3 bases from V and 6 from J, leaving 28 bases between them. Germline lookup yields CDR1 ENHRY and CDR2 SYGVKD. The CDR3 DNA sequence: TGTGCCATCAGTGAAAACTTAGGTATCGCGGCCACCAGGAATGATACGCAGTATTTT. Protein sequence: CAISENLGIAATRNDTQYF.

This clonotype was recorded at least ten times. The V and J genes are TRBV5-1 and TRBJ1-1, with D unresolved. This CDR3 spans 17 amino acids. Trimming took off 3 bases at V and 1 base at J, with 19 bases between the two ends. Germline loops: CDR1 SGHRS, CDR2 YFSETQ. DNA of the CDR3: TGCGCCAGCAGCTATCGGGCCAATCCGACCCCGAACACTGAAGCTTTCTTT. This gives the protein CASSYRANPTPNTEAFF. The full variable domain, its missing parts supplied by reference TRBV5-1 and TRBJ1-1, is KAGVTQTPRYLIKTRGQQVTLSCSPISGHRSVSWYQQTPGQGLQFLFEYFSETQRNKGNFPGRFSGRQFSNSRSEMNVSTLELGDSALYLCASSYRANPTPNTEAFFGQGTRLTVV.

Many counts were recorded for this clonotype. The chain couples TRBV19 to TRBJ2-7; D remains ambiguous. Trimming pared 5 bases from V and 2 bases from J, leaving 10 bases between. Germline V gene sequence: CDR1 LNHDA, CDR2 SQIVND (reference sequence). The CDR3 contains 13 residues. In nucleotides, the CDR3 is TGTGCCAGTAGTTACGACGGAACCTACGAGCAGTACTTC. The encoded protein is CASSYDGTYEQYF. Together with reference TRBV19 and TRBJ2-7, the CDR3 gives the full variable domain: DGGITQSPKYLFRKEGQNVTLSCEQNLNHDAMYWYRQDPGQGLRLIYYSQIVNDFQKGDIAEGYSVSREKKESFPLTVTSAQKNPTAFYLCASSYDGTYEQYFGPGTRLTVT.

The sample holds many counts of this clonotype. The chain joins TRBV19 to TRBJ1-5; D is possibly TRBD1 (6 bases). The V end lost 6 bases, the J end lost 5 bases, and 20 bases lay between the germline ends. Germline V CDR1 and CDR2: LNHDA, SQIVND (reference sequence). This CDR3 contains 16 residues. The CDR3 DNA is TGTGCCAGTAGGGTAGGCGGACAGCGTTCGGATCAGCCCCAGCATTTT. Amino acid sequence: CASRVGGQRSDQPQHF.

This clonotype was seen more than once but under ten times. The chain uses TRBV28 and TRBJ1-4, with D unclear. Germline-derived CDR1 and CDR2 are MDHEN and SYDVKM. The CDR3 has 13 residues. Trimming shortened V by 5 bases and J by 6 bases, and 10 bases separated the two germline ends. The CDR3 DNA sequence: TGTGCCAGCAGTGGCATTTATTATGAAAAACTGTTTTTT. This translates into CASSGIYYEKLFF.

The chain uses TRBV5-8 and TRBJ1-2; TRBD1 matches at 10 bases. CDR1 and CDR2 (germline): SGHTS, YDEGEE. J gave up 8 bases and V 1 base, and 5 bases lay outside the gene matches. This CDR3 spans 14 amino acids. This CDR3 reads CASSLRQGATGYTF. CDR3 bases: TGTGCCAGCAGCTTGAGACAGGGGGCGACGGGCTACACCTTC.

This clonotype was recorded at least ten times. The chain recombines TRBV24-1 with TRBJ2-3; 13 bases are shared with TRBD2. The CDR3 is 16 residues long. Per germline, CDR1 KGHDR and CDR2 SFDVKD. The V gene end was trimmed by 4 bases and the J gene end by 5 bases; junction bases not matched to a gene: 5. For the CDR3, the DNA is TGTGCCACCAGTGACCCGGGACTAGCGGGAAAAGATACGCAGTATTTT. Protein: CATSDPGLAGKDTQYF.

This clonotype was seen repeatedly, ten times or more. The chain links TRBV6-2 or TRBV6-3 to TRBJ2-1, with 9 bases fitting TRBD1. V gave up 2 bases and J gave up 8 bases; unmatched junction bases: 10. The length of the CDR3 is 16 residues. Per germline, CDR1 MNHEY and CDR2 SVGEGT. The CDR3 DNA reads TGTGCCAGCAGTTACAGTTTGGGACAGGGTGTCCATGAGCAGTTCTTC. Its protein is CASSYSLGQGVHEQFF.

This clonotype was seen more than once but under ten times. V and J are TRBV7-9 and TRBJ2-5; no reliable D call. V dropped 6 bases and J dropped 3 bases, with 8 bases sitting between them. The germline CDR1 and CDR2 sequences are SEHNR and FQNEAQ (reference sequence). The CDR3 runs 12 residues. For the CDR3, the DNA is TGTGCCAGCAGAGACTCTGAAGAGACCCAGTACTTC. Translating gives CASRDSEETQYF.

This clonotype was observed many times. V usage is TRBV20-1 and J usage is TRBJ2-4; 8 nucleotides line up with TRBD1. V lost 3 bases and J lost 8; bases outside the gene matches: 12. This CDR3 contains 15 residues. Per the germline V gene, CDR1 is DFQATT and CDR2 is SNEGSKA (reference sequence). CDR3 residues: CSASARTGIRDIQYF. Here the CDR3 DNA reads TGCAGTGCTAGCGCTAGGACAGGGATTAGGGACATTCAGTACTTC.

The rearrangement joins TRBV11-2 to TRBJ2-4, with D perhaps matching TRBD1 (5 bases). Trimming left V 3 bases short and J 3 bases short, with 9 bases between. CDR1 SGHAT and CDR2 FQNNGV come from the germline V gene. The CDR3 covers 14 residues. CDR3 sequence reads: CASSFQGGKNIQYF. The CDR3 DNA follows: TGTGCCAGCAGCTTTCAGGGTGGCAAAAACATTCAGTACTTC.

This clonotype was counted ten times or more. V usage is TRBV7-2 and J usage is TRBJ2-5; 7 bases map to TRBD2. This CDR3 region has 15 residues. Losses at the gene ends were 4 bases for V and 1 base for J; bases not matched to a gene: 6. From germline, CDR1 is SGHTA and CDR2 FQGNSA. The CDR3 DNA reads TGTGCCAGCAGCTCCCTTATAGCGGGCCAAGAGACCCAGTACTTC. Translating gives CASSSLIAGQETQYF.

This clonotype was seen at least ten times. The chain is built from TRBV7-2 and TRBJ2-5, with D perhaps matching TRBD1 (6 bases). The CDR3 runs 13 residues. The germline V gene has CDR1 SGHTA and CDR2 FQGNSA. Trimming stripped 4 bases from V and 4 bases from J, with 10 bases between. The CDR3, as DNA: TGTGCCAGCAGCTCCGGGACAATAGAGACCCAGTACTTC. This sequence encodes CASSSGTIETQYF.

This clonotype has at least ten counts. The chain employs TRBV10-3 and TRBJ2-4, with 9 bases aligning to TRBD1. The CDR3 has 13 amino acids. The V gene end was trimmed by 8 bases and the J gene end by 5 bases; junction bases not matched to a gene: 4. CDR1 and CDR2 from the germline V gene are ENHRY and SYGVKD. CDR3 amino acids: CAIQGQGQNIQYF. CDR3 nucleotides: TGTGCCATCCAGGGACAGGGTCAAAACATTCAGTACTTC.